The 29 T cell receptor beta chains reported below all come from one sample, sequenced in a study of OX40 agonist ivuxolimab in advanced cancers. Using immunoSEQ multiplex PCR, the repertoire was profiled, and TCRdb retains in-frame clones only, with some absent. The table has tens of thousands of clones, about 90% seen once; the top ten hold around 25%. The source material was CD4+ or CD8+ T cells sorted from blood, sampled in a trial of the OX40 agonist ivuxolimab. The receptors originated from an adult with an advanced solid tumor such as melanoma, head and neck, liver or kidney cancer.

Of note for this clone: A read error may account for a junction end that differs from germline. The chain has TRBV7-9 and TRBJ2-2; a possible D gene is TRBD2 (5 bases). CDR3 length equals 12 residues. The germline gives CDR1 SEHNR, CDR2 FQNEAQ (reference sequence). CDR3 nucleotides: TGTGCCAGCAGCCCCCAAGGACTCCTTTGGCTTTTT. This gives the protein CASSPQGLLWLF. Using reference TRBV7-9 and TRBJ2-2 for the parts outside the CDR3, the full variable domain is DTGVSQNPRHKITKRGQNVTFRCDPISEHNRLYWYRQTLGQGPEFLTYFQNEAQLEKSRLLSDRFSAERPKGSFSTLEIQRTEQGDSAMYLCASSPQGLLWLFGEGSRLTVL.

The CDR3 nucleotides are TGTGCCAGCAGTTTAAGCCTAGCGGGAGGGGAGAATGAGCAGTTCTTC. Its protein is CASSLSLAGGENEQFF. The chain has TRBV27 and TRBJ2-1; TRBD2 matches at 12 bases. The junction had 6 bases not matched to a gene; V was cut back by 2 bases and J by 7 bases. The CDR3 extends over 16 amino acids. Germline CDR1 reads MNHEY; CDR2 reads SMNVEV (reference sequence).

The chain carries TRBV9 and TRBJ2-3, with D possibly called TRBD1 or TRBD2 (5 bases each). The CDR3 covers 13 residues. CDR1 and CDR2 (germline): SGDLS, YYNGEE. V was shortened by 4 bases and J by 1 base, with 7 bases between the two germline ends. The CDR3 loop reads CASSLGGTDTQYF. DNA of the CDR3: TGTGCCAGCAGCCTGGGGGGCACAGATACGCAGTATTTT.

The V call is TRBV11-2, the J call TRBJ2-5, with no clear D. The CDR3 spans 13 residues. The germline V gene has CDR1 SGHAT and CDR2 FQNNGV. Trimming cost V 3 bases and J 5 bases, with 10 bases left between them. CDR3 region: CASSLIVGETQYF. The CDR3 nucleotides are TGTGCCAGCAGCTTGATCGTGGGGGAGACCCAGTACTTC.

CDR3 coding DNA: TGCGCCAGCAGCCAAGAGCCGTTGCATGAGCAGTTCTTC. It yields the protein CASSQEPLHEQFF. The genes are TRBV4-3 and TRBJ1-2, with D unclear. The J call is doubtful: the DNA matches TRBJ2-1 better. This CDR3 comprises 13 residues. Germline CDR1 is LGHNA and CDR2 is YSLEER.

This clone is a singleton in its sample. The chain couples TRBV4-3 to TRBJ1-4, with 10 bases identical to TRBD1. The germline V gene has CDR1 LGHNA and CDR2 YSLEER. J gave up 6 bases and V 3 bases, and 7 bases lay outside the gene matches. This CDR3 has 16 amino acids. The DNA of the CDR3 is TGCGCCAGCAGCCACGCCGGGACAGGGGAGTATGAAAAACTGTTTTTT. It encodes CASSHAGTGEYEKLFF.

CDR3 nucleotides: TGTGCCAGAGGGGTGGTCGAGCAGTACGTC. It translates to CARGVVEQYV. The chain employs TRBV6-7 and TRBJ2-7; TRBD1 is a possible D gene (5 bases). TRBV6-7 is designated an ORF whose function remains uncertain. Trimming took 9 bases from V and 6 from J, leaving 9 bases between them. The CDR3 is 10 residues long.

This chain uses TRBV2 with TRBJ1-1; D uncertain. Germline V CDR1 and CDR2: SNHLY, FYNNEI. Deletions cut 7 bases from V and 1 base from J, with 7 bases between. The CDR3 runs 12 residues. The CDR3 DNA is TGTGCCAGCATTCCAGGGAACACTGAAGCTTTCTTT. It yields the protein CASIPGNTEAFF.

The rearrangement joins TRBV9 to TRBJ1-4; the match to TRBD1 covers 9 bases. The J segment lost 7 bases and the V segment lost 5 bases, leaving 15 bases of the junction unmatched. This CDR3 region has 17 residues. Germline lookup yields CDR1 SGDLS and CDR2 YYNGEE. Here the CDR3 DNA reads TGTGCCAGCAGTGCCGGGACAGGGATCAAAGAGGGTGAAAAACTGTTTTTT. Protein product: CASSAGTGIKEGEKLFF. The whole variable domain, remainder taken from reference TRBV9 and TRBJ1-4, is DSGVTQTPKHLITATGQRVTLRCSPRSGDLSVYWYQQSLDQGLQFLIQYYNGEERAKGNILERFSAQQFPDLHSELNLSSLELGDSALYFCASSAGTGIKEGEKLFFGSGTQLSVL.

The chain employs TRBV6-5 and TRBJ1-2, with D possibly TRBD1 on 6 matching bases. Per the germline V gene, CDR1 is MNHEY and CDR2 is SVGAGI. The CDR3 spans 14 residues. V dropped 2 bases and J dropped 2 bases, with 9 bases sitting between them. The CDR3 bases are TGTGCCAGCAGTTACGGACAGAGGAACTATGGCTACACCTTC. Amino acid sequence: CASSYGQRNYGYTF.

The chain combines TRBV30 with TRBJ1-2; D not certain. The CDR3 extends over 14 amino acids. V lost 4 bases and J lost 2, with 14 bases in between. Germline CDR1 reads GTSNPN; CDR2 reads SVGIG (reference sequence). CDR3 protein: CAWTPALLNYGYTF. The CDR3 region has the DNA TGTGCCTGGACACCCGCCCTTTTGAACTATGGCTACACCTTC.

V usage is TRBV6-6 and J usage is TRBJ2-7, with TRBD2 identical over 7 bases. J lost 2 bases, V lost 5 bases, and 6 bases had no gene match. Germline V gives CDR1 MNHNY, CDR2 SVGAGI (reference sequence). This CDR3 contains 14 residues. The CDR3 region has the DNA TGTGCCAGCAGTAGAGGCGGGGGTACCTACGAGCAGTACGTC. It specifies CASSRGGGTYEQYV.

In nucleotides, the CDR3 is TGCGCCAGCAGCCAAGACAGCGCTCCCACAGATACGCAGTATTTT. Its protein product is CASSQDSAPTDTQYF. The rearrangement uses TRBV4-1 and TRBJ2-3; D is undetermined. The germline V gene encodes CDR1 MGHRA and CDR2 YSYEKL. The CDR3 sequence is 15 residues long. V lost 0 bases and J 2 bases, leaving 9 bases between the germline ends.

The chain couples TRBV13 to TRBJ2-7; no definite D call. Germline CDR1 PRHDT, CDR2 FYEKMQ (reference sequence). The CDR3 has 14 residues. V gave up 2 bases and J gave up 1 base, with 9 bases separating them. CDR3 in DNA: TGTGCCAGCAGCTTATACAGCCGTTCCTACGAGCAGTACGTC. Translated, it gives CASSLYSRSYEQYV.

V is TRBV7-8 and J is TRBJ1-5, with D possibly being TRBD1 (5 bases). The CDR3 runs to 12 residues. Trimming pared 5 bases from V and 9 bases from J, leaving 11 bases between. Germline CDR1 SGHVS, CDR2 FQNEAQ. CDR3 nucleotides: TGTGCCAGCAGCGGGACGGCTAGGCCCCAGCATTTT. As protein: CASSGTARPQHF.

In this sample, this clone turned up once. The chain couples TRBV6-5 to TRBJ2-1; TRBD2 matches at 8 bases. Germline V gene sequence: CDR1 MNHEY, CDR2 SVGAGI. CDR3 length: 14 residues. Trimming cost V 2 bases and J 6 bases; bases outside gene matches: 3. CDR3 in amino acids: CASSYGLAGNEQFF. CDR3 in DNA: TGTGCCAGCAGTTACGGACTAGCTGGCAATGAGCAGTTCTTC.

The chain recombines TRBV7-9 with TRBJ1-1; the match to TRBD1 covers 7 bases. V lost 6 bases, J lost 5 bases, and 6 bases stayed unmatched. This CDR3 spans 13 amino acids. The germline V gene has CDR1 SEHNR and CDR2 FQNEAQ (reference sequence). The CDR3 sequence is CASRPQGVTEAFF. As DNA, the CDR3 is TGTGCCAGCAGGCCGCAGGGGGTAACTGAAGCTTTCTTT.

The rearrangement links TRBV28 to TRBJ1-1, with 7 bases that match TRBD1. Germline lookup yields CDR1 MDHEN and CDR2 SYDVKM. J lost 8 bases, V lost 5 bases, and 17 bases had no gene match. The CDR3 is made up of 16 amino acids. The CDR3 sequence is CASSIGRGLQVSEAFF. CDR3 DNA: TGTGCCAGCAGTATAGGAAGGGGGCTTCAGGTTTCCGAAGCTTTCTTT.

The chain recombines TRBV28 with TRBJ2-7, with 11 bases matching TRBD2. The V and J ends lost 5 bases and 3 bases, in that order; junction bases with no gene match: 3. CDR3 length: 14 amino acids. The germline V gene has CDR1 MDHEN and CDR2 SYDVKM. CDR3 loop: CASSGTSGLYEQYV. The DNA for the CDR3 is TGTGCCAGCAGTGGGACTAGCGGCCTCTACGAGCAGTACGTC.

CDR3 bases: TGTGCCAGTAGCCAGACAGGGACCGAAGCTTTCTTT. Its protein product is CASSQTGTEAFF. The chain couples TRBV19 to TRBJ1-1; 7 bases agree with TRBD1. Looked up from germline, CDR1 is LNHDA and CDR2 is SQIVND (reference sequence). The CDR3 totals 12 residues. The V and J ends lost 6 bases and 8 bases, in that order; junction bases with no gene match: 6.

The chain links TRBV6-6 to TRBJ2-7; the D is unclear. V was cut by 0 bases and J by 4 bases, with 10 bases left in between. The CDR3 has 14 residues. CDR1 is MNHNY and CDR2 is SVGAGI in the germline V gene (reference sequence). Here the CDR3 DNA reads TGTGCCAGCAGTTACTCCGAAACTCTTTACGAGCAGTACTTC. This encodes CASSYSETLYEQYF.

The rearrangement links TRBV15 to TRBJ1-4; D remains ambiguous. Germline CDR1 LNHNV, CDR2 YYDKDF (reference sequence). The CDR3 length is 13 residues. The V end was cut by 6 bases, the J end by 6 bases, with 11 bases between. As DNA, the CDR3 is TGTGCCACCAGATGGGTTTACGATGAAAAACTGTTTTTT. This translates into CATRWVYDEKLFF.

CDR3 protein: CASKEDAGSPLHF. Here the CDR3 DNA reads TGTGCCAGCAAAGAAGACGCGGGTTCACCCCTCCACTTT. The chain is built from TRBV7-9 and TRBJ1-6; D gene unclear. V was cut by 7 bases and J by 9 bases, with 13 bases left in between. Germline lookup yields CDR1 SEHNR and CDR2 FQNEAQ (reference sequence). This CDR3 has 13 residues.

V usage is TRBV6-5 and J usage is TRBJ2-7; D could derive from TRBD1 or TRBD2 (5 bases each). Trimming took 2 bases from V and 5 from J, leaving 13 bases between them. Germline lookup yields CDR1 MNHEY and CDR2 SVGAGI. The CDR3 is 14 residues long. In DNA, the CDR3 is TGTGCCAGCAGTTACCCGGGACCGTCCCACGAGCAGTACTTC. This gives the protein CASSYPGPSHEQYF.

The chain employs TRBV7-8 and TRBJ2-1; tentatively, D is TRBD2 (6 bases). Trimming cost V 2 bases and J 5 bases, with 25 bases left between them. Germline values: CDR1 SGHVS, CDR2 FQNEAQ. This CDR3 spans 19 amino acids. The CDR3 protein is CASSLLSRGKTALDNEQFF. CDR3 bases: TGTGCCAGCAGCTTATTAAGTCGCGGGAAGACGGCGCTCGACAATGAGCAGTTCTTC.

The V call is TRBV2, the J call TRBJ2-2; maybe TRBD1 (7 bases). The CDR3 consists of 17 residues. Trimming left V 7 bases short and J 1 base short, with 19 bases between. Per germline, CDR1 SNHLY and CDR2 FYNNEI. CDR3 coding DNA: TGTGCCAGCACCCGACTAGTGACAGGGAGGAACACCGGGGAGCTGTTTTTT. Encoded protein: CASTRLVTGRNTGELFF.

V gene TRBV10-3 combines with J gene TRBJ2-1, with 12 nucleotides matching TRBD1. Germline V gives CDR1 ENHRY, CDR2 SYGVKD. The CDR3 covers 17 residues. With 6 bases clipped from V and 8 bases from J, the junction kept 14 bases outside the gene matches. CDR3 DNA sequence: TGTGCCATCAGCGTCGGAGGGACAGGGGGCTTTTATGATGAGCAGTTCTTC. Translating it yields CAISVGGTGGFYDEQFF.

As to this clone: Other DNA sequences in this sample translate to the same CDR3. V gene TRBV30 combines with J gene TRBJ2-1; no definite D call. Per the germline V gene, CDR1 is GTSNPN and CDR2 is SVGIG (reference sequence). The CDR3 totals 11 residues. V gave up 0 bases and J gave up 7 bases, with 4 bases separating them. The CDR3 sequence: CAWSVGNEQFF. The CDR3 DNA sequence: TGTGCCTGGAGTGTAGGTAATGAGCAGTTCTTC.

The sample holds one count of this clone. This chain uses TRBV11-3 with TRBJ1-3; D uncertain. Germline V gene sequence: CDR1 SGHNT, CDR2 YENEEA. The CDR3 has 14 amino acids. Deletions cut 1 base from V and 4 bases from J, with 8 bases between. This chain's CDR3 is CASSLGGYGNTIYF. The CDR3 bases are TGTGCCAGCAGCTTAGGAGGGTACGGAAACACCATATATTTT.